This note documents a single T cell receptor (beta chain) sequence. Its antigen remains unknown. This record comes from a study of cytomegalovirus exposure and HLA in healthy donors. Study results and caveats: According to reports, the classifier identified cytomegalovirus status with high specificity and sensitivity. Rare TCR sequences dominated, though some public TCRs recurred in many donors. The investigators catalogued 164 TCR beta chains as cytomegalovirus-associated.

V lost 6 bases to trimming and J lost 0 bases, with 14 bases between them. CDR1 is SNHLY and CDR2 is FYNNEI in the germline V gene. The CDR3 spans 15 residues. The data were produced by immunoSEQ multiplex PCR, yet TCRdb's version contains in-frame clones alone and is incomplete. The sample holds 71,000 or so clones, about 95% seen once. The chain carries TRBV2 and TRBJ1-2; no reliable D call. Sample: PBMCs. The origin of this receptor is a young woman in good health and CMV-seronegative. CDR3 sequence: CASRDTVLSNYGYTF. CDR3 nucleotide sequence: TGTGCCAGCAGGGATACAGTCCTCTCTAACTATGGCTACACCTTC. Looking up the rest from reference TRBV2 and TRBJ1-2 gives the full variable domain: EPEVTQTPSHQVTQMGQEVILRCVPISNHLYFYWYRQILGQKVEFLVSFYNNEISEKSEIFDDQFSVERPDGSNFTLKIRSTKLEDSAMYFCASRDTVLSNYGYTFGSGTRLTVV.